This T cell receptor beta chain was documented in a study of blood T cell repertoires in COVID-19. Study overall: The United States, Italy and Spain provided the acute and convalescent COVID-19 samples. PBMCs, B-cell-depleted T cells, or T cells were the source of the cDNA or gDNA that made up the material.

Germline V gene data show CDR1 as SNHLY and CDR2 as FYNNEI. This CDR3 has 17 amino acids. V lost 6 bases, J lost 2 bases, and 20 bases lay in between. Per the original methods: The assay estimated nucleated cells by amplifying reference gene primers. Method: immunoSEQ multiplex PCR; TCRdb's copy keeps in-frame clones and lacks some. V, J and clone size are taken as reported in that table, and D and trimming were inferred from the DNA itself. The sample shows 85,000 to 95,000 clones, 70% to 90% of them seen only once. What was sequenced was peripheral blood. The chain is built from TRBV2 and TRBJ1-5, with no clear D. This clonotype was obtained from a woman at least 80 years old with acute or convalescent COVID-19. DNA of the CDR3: TGTGCCAGCAGGAGCGCCGGAGGGAGGAGCGGCAATCAGCCCCAGCATTTT. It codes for CASRSAGGRSGNQPQHF.